The present T cell receptor (beta chain) was sequenced within a study of blood T cell repertoires in COVID-19. Source study methods: How many nucleated cells were present was estimated from reference gene primer amplification. Data came from immunoSEQ multiplex PCR; TCRdb stores just in-frame clones and leaves some out. The V and J calls and clone size are taken from that table; D and trimming were inferred from the DNA. This sample has about 200,000 clones, with 86% found just once. V lost 8 bases to trimming and J lost 5 bases, with 21 bases between them. Germline-derived CDR1 and CDR2 are MRHNA and SNTAGT. The CDR3 loop spans 15 amino acids. Participants were aged about 18 to 100 years from around 25 US areas. Cohort placement rested on clinical history that participants reported themselves.

This chain uses TRBV6-4 with TRBJ1-2, with D possibly being TRBD1 (6 bases). The source of this sequence is a man in his forties with acute COVID-19. The sequenced sample consisted of PBMCs or T cells enriched from blood (not recorded which). The CDR3 spells CASEQTQGLGYGYTF. The CDR3 DNA follows: TGTGCCAGCGAACAAACCCAGGGGCTCGGGTATGGCTACACCTTC.